The present T cell receptor (beta chain) was sequenced within a study of TIL therapy for anti-PD-1-resistant metastatic lung cancer. Trimming pared 4 bases from V and 4 bases from J, leaving 14 bases between. The CDR3 extends over 14 amino acids. Germline CDR1 SGHDT, CDR2 YYEEEE. This was the immunoSEQ v3 assay. Sequencing was performed with immunoSEQ multiplex PCR; in TCRdb, only in-frame clones are kept and a portion is missing. The data contain about 36,000 clones, about 70% of them singletons. Time point specified: pre-treatment sample, taken before nivolumab and TIL therapy. This clone was counted a few times.

The origin of this receptor is a person between 30 and 80 years old with non-small cell lung cancer. The genes are TRBV5-6 and TRBJ1-2; no reliable D call. Specimen: blood, collected at baseline. The CDR3 nucleotides are TGTGCCAGCAGCCCCCGTGGAGGGCTCTATGGCTACACCTTC. Translation gives CASSPRGGLYGYTF. Using reference TRBV5-6 and TRBJ1-2 for the parts outside the CDR3, the full variable domain is DAGVTQSPTHLIKTRGQQVTLRCSPKSGHDTVSWYQQALGQGPQFIFQYYEEEERQRGNFPDRFSGHQFPNYSSELNVNALLLGDSALYLCASSPRGGLYGYTFGSGTRLTVV.